The next 7 T cell receptor beta chains were all read from a single sample in a study of blood T cell repertoires in COVID-19. Clones were sequenced by immunoSEQ multiplex PCR, and TCRdb holds only the in-frame ones, with some missing. The data show roughly 250,000 clones, with 70% to 90% seen just once and 3.5% to 4.5% held by the top ten. The sample comprised PBMCs or T cells enriched from blood (not recorded which). The receptor source for this set is a woman aged 25-40 years who had recovered from COVID-19.

Within the sample, this clone is medium-sized. V and J are TRBV15 and TRBJ1-5; TRBD1 matches 9 bases. Germline V gene lookup returns CDR1 LNHNV and CDR2 YYDKDF (reference sequence). Germline trimming cut 8 bases from V and 6 bases from J; bases unmatched to any gene: 8. This CDR3 has 14 residues. CDR3 in amino acids: CATGGQGSGQPQHF. DNA for the CDR3: TGTGCCACCGGGGGACAGGGCAGCGGTCAGCCCCAGCATTTT.

The CDR3 sequence: CASSIDGLERWANQPQHF. CDR3 coding DNA: TGTGCCAGTAGTATAGATGGGCTCGAAAGGTGGGCCAATCAGCCCCAGCATTTT. This sequence joins TRBV19 and TRBJ1-5, with no clear D. Germline CDR1 and CDR2: LNHDA and SQIVND (reference sequence). The V and J ends lost 0 bases and 3 bases respectively, with 18 bases between them. The CDR3 length is 18 residues.

The chain's CDR3 is CASSASRDSRESEAFF. As DNA, the CDR3 is TGTGCCAGCAGTGCGTCGAGGGACTCCCGAGAATCTGAAGCTTTCTTT. The chain links TRBV6-4 to TRBJ1-1; tentatively, D is TRBD1 (5 bases). From germline, CDR1 is MRHNA and CDR2 SNTAGT. V lost 4 bases, J lost 6 bases, and 21 bases lay in between. This CDR3 region has 16 residues.

V usage is TRBV28 and J usage is TRBJ1-2; 9 bases fit TRBD1. CDR1 and CDR2 (germline): MDHEN, SYDVKM. The CDR3 totals 14 residues. With 3 bases clipped from V and 11 bases from J, the junction kept 10 bases outside the gene matches. This CDR3 reads CASSFIRDRAEYTF. DNA for the CDR3: TGTGCCAGCAGTTTTATCCGGGACAGGGCCGAATACACCTTC.

In its sample, this clone was seen once. This chain uses TRBV27 with TRBJ1-1; TRBD1 agrees at 9 bases. The length of the CDR3 is 15 residues. J gave up 4 bases and V 4 bases, and 7 bases lay outside the gene matches. The V gene's germline CDR1 is MNHEY and CDR2 SMNVEV (reference sequence). The CDR3 nucleotides read TGTGCCAGCAGTTGGGGAACAGGGGGCGCCACTGAAGCTTTCTTT. It translates to CASSWGTGGATEAFF.

The chain has TRBV6-5 and TRBJ2-5; 11 bases line up with TRBD2. The junction had 7 bases not matched to a gene; V was cut back by 5 bases and J by 5 bases. Germline V gene data show CDR1 as MNHEY and CDR2 as SVGAGI. The CDR3 covers 15 residues. Here the CDR3 DNA reads TGTGCCAGCAGTCCCATAGCGGGAGGGGGGGAGACCCAGTACTTC. Residues: CASSPIAGGGETQYF.

The V call is TRBV28, the J call TRBJ1-2, with D perhaps TRBD1 (5 bases). Germline CDR1 is MDHEN and CDR2 is SYDVKM. V was shortened by 1 base and J by 3 bases, with 15 bases between the two germline ends. The CDR3 consists of 16 residues. The CDR3 DNA sequence: TGTGCCAGCAGTTTATATGGGGGGGGTAGCGACTATGGCTACACCTTC. This codes for CASSLYGGGSDYGYTF.